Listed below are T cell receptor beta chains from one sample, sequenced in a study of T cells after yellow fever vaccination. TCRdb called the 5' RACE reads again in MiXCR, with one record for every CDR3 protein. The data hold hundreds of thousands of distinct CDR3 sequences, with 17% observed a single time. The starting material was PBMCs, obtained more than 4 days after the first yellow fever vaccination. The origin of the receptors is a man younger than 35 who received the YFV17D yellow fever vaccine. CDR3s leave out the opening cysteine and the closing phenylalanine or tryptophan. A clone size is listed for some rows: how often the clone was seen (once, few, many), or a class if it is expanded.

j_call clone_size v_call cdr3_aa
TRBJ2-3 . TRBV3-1 ASSQVTPPDTQY
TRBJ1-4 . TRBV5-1 ASSSRVGEKLF
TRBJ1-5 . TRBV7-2 ASSLAQTESSQPQH
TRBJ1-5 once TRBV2 ASRESVNQPQH
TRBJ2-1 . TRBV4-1 ASSQVRGPYNEQF
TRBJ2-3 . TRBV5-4 ASSLGPSSGPTDTQY
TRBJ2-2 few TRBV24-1 ATSDAGTSASGELF
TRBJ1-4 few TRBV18 ASSEEANIEKLF
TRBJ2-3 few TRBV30 AWNEGSTDTQY
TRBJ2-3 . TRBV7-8 ASRQTRGANTDTQY
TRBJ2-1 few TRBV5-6 ASSFEAGQGTREQF
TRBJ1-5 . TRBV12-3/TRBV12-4 ASSLAQVVDPQH
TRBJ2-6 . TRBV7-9 ASSSRQIASGANVLT
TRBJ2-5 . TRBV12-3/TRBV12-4 ASSLALLGWETQY
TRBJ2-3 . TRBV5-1 ASSLDPGADTQY
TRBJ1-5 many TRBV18 ASSPGTDSNQPQH
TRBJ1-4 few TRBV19 ASSSDRGRLYEKLF
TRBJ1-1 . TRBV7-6 ASSKGQGQTEAF
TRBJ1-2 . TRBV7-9 ASSLVSGLNYGYT
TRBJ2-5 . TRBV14 ASSQDNSGGPVQETQY
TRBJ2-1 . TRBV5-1 ASSLGLTLSYNEQF
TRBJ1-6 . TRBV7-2 ASRALGSYNSPLH